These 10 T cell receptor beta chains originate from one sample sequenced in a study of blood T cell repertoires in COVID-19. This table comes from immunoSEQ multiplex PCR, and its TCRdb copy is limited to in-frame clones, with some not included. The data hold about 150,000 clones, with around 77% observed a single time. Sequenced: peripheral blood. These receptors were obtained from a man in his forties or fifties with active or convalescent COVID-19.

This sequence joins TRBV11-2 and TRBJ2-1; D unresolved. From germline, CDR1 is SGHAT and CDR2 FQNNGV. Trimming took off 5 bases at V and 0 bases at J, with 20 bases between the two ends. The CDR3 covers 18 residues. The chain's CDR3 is CASSTFGGTYRSYNEQFF. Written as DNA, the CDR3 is TGTGCCAGCAGCACCTTCGGCGGCACTTATCGCTCCTACAATGAGCAGTTCTTC.

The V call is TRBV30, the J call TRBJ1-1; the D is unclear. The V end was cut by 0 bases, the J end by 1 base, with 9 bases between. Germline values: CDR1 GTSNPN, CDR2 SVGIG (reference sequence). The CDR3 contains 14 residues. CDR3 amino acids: CAWSVVAGNTEAFF. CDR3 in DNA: TGTGCCTGGAGTGTAGTGGCAGGGAACACTGAAGCTTTCTTT.

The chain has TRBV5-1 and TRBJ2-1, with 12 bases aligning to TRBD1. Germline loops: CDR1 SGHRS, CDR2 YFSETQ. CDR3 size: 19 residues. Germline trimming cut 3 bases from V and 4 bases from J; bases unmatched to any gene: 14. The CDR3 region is CASSSGTGGWREGYNEQFF. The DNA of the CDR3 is TGCGCCAGCAGCTCCGGGACAGGGGGCTGGCGGGAGGGTTACAATGAGCAGTTCTTC.

The DNA of the CDR3 is TGTGCCAGCAGCCAAGAAGGCGGGAGGGCCGGCAATGAGCAGTTCTTC. Translating gives CASSQEGGRAGNEQFF. The chain employs TRBV3-1 (or the pseudogene TRBV3-2) and TRBJ2-1, with 9 bases matching TRBD2. The CDR3 runs 16 residues. V shed 0 bases and J 6 bases; nucleotides not matched to a gene: 6. CDR1 LGHDT and CDR2 YNNKEL come from the germline V gene (reference sequence).

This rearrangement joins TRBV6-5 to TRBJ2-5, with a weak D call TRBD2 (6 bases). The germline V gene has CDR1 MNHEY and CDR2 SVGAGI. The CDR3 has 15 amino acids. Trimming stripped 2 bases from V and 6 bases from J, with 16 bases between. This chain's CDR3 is CASSYQTSFRQTQYF. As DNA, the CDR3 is TGTGCCAGCAGTTACCAGACTAGTTTCAGGCAGACCCAGTACTTC.

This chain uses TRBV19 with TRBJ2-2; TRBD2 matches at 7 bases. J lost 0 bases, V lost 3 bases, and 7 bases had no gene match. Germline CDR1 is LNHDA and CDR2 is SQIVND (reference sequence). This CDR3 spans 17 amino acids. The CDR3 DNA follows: TGTGCCAGTAGTATCCGGGGACTACCGACGAACACCGGGGAGCTGTTTTTT. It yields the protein CASSIRGLPTNTGELFF.

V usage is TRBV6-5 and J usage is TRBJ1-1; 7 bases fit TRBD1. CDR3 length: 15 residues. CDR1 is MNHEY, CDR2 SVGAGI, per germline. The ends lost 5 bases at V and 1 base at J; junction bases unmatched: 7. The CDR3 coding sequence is TGTGCCAGCAGTCCCTGGGACAGTGGGAACACTGAAGCTTTCTTT. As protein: CASSPWDSGNTEAFF.

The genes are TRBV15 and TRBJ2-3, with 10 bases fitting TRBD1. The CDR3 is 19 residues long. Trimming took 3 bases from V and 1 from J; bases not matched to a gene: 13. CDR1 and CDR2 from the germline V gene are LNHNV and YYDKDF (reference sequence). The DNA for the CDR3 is TGTGCCACCAGCAGGGGACGCAAAACCGGGACAGGGGGCACAGATACGCAGTATTTT. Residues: CATSRGRKTGTGGTDTQYF.

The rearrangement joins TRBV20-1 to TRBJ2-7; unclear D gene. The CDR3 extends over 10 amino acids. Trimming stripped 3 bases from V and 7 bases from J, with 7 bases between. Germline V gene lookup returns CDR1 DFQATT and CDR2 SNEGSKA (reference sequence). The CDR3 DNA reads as TGCAGTGCTAGGATACTGGAGCAGTACTTC. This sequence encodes CSARILEQYF.

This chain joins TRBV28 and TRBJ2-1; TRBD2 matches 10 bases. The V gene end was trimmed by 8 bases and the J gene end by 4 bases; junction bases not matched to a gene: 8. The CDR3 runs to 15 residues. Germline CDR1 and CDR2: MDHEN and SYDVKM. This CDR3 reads CASHQAGGSYNEQFF. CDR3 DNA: TGTGCCAGCCACCAAGCGGGAGGGTCATACAATGAGCAGTTCTTC. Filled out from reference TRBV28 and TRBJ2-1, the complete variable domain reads DVKVTQSSRYLVKRTGEKVFLECVQDMDHENMFWYRQDPGLGLRLIYFSYDVKMKEKGDIPEGYSVSREKKERFSLILESASTNQTSMYLCASHQAGGSYNEQFFGPGTRLTVL.